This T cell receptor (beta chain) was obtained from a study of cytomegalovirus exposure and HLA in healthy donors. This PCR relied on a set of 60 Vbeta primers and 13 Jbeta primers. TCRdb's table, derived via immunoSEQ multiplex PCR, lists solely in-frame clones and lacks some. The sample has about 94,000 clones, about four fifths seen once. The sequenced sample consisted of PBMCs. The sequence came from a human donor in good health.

The CDR3 sequence is CASSLEGAGEKLFF. The CDR3 DNA reads as TGTGCCAGCAGCTTGGAAGGGGCAGGTGAAAAACTGTTTTTT. V is TRBV5-6 and J is TRBJ1-4; TRBD1 is a possible D gene (5 bases). The CDR3 runs to 14 residues. Between the trimmed V and J ends, which lost 0 bases and 7 bases, there was a span of 10 bases. Germline V lookup: CDR1 SGHDT, CDR2 YYEEEE.